These T cell receptor beta chains were read from a single sample in a study of CD8+ T cells in alopecia areata. TCRdb's table, derived via immunoSEQ multiplex PCR, lists solely in-frame clones and lacks some. The data contain approximately 58,000 clones, around 40% of them seen just once; the ten biggest clones take up roughly 50%. The source material was NKG2D-low CD8+ T cells sorted from blood. All receptors come from a human donor with alopecia areata. The CDR3 runs from the conserved cysteine through the conserved F or W. Fields, in order: CDR3 protein, CDR3 DNA, D gene, V gene, J gene, clone size. The D gene is left open where the match is weak. Only part of the rows carry a size: once, few, many, or a class if the clone is expanded.

CASSPTAGTQETQYF,TGTGCCAGCAGCCCTACGGCGGGGACCCAAGAGACCCAGTACTTC,.,TRBV7-2,TRBJ2-5,.
CASSWGTSGRGTGELFF,TGTGCCAGCAGCTGGGGGACTAGCGGGAGAGGCACCGGGGAGCTGTTTTTT,TRBD2,TRBV5-6,TRBJ2-2,few
CASSEAGLRIITDTQYF,TGTGCCAGCAGTGAAGCGGGGCTAAGGATCATCACAGATACGCAGTATTTT,.,TRBV2,TRBJ2-3,.
CASSLLVGREQYF,TGTGCCAGCAGCTTACTGGTGGGGCGCGAGCAGTACTTC,.,TRBV7-2,TRBJ2-7,.
CATSSPAGGGDTQYF,TGTGCCACCAGCAGCCCAGCGGGAGGGGGGGATACGCAGTATTTT,TRBD2,TRBV15,TRBJ2-3,few
CASRPQGGETQYF,TGCGCCAGCAGACCCCAGGGCGGGGAGACCCAGTACTTC,.,TRBV5-1,TRBJ2-5,once
CASSPTGSSYEQYF,TGTGCCAGTAGTCCGACGGGCAGTTCCTACGAGCAGTACTTC,.,TRBV19,TRBJ2-7,few
CASSEGLAANTGELFF,TGCGCCAGCAGCGAGGGACTAGCGGCTAACACCGGGGAGCTGTTTTTT,TRBD2,TRBV5-1,TRBJ2-2,.
CASSPKGGGGYNEQFF,TGTGCCAGCAGCCCTAAAGGCGGCGGGGGCTACAATGAGCAGTTCTTC,TRBD2,TRBV27,TRBJ2-1,.
CASSLKGASLDTQYF,TGTGCCAGCAGCTTGAAGGGGGCATCTCTGGATACGCAGTATTTT,TRBD1,TRBV5-4,TRBJ2-3,.
CASGGSGRETYEQYF,TGCGCCAGCGGGGGGAGCGGGAGGGAAACCTACGAGCAGTACTTC,TRBD2,TRBV4-3,TRBJ2-7,.
CASRLWNTEAFF,TGCGCCAGTCGACTGTGGAACACTGAAGCTTTCTTT,.,TRBV5-1,TRBJ1-1,.
CASSFLASGSEEETQYF,TGCGCCAGCAGCTTCCTGGCTAGTGGGAGCGAGGAGGAGACCCAGTACTTC,.,TRBV5-1,TRBJ2-5,.
CASSPAFSGNTIYF,TGTGCCAGCAGCCCAGCCTTCTCTGGAAACACCATATATTTT,.,TRBV7-9,TRBJ1-3,.
CSVEVRDRSSYEQYF,TGCAGCGTTGAAGTCCGGGACAGGAGCTCCTACGAGCAGTACTTC,TRBD1,TRBV29-1,TRBJ2-7,.
CASSMYGSYEQYF,TGTGCCAGTAGTATGTATGGGTCGTACGAGCAGTACTTC,.,TRBV19,TRBJ2-7,few
CATQTGGGNQPQHF,TGTGCCACCCAGACAGGGGGAGGTAATCAGCCCCAGCATTTT,TRBD1,TRBV15,TRBJ1-5,.
CASSGFAAGQFF,TGTGCCAGCAGTGGCTTCGCGGCAGGGCAGTTCTTC,.,TRBV25-1,TRBJ2-1,.
CASSSDRGTYEQYF,TGTGCCAGCAGCTCGGACAGGGGTACCTACGAGCAGTACTTC,TRBD1,TRBV7-9,TRBJ2-7,.
CASSYVGTGELFF,TGTGCCAGCAGTTACGTAGGGACCGGGGAGCTGTTTTTT,.,TRBV6-5,TRBJ2-2,.
CASSPPGMGLADEQYF,TGTGCCAGCAGTCCCCCCGGAATGGGACTAGCGGACGAGCAGTACTTC,TRBD2,TRBV27,TRBJ2-7,once
CASSQDPQGADTQYF,TGTGCCAGCAGCCAAGACCCACAGGGGGCAGATACGCAGTATTTT,TRBD1,TRBV14,TRBJ2-3,.
CSVEGSLAKMNTEAFF,TGCAGCGTTGAAGGGTCCTTGGCAAAAATGAACACTGAAGCTTTCTTT,.,TRBV29-1,TRBJ1-1,few
CASSLEGQQETQYF,TGTGCCAGCAGCTTAGAGGGACAGCAAGAGACCCAGTACTTC,TRBD1,TRBV7-9,TRBJ2-5,.
CSVEGLASYEQYF,TGCAGCGTCGAGGGACTAGCGTCCTACGAGCAGTACTTC,TRBD2,TRBV29-1,TRBJ2-7,few
CSVALDKGADGELFF,TGCAGCGTTGCGTTGGACAAGGGGGCTGACGGGGAGCTGTTTTTT,TRBD1,TRBV29-1,TRBJ2-2,few
CSVSPPRMQETQYF,TGCAGCGTTTCCCCCCCCCGGATGCAAGAGACCCAGTACTTC,.,TRBV29-1,TRBJ2-5,few
CASSQGGPEQYF,TGTGCCAGCAGCCAAGGGGGCCCCGAGCAGTACTTC,TRBD1,TRBV7-9,TRBJ2-7,few
CASSAWDSSYEQYF,TGTGCCAGCAGCGCTTGGGACTCGTCCTACGAGCAGTACTTC,.,TRBV9,TRBJ2-7,.
CASSREDTEAFF,TGTGCCAGCAGCCGGGAGGACACTGAAGCTTTCTTT,.,TRBV5-6,TRBJ1-1,.
CATDTGTSGLADTQYF,TGTGCCACCGACACCGGGACTAGCGGGCTGGCAGATACGCAGTATTTT,TRBD2,TRBV19,TRBJ2-3,few
CASNKFPGSPGPGFF,TGTGCCAGTAACAAATTCCCTGGCAGCCCGGGACCGGGGTTCTTC,.,TRBV19,TRBJ2-1,.
CASSPLGAGAPDTQYF,TGCGCCAGCAGCCCCCTGGGGGCGGGGGCCCCAGATACGCAGTATTTT,.,TRBV4-1,TRBJ2-3,.